This TCR beta chain was recorded in a study of cytomegalovirus exposure and HLA in healthy donors. 13 Jbeta primers and 60 Vbeta primers were used for the PCR. Generated by immunoSEQ multiplex PCR, the TCRdb table keeps only in-frame clones and is missing some. This sample has approximately 140,000 clones, with about four fifths found just once. Germline trimming cut 5 bases from V and 6 bases from J; bases unmatched to any gene: 7. CDR3 size: 14 residues. The germline V gene encodes CDR1 SGHTA and CDR2 FQGNSA. Sequenced input: PBMCs. This chain links TRBV7-2 with TRBJ1-1; 9 bases are a match to TRBD1. This clonotype was obtained from a woman in her forties in good health and CMV-seronegative. The CDR3 nucleotides are TGTGCCAGCAGCACCGGACAGGGGTCGCCTGAAGCTTTCTTT. It is translated as CASSTGQGSPEAFF.